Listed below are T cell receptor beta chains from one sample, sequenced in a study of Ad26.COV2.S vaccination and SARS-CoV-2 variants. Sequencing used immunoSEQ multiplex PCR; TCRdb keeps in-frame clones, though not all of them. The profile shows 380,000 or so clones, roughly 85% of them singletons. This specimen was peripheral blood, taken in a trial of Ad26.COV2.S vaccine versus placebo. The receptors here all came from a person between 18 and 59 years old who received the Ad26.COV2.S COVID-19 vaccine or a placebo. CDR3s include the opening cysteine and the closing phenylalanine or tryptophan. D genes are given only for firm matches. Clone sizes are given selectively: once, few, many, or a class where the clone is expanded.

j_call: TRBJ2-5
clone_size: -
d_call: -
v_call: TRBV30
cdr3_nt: TGTGCCTGGGGCGACAACGGGGGATTTGAGACCCAGTACTTC
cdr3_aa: CAWGDNGGFETQYF

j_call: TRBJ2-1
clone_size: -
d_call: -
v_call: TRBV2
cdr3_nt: TGTGCCAGCAGCCCAGCCTCGCTGGGGTATGGCGAGCAGTTCTTC
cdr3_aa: CASSPASLGYGEQFF

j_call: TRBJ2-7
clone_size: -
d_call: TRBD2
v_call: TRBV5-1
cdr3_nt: TGCGCCAGCAGCCCCGGACTAGCGGGATACGAGCAGTACTTC
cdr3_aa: CASSPGLAGYEQYF

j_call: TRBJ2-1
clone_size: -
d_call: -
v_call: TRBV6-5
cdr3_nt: TGTGCCAGCAGTTATACAGCGGGCCCACCCTACAATGAGCAGTTCTTC
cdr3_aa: CASSYTAGPPYNEQFF

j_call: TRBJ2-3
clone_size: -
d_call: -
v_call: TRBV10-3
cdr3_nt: TGTGCCATCAGTGAGGGGGGTGATACGCAGTATTTT
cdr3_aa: CAISEGGDTQYF

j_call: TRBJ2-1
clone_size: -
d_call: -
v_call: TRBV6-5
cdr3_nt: TGTGCCAGCAGTTACCGGGCAGTCTACAATGAGCAGTTCTTC
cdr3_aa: CASSYRAVYNEQFF

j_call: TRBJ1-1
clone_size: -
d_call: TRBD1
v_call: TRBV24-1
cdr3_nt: TGTGCCACCAGTGAAGGGGGCGGGGCGGGTACTGAAGCTTTCTTT
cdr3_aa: CATSEGGGAGTEAFF

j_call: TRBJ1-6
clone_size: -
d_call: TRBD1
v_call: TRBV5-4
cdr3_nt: TGTGCCAGCAGCCGGGACAGGGGAAATTCACCCCTCCACTTT
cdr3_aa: CASSRDRGNSPLHF

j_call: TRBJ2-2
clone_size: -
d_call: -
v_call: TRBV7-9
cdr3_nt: TGTGCCAGCCGAATTTACAAGAACACCGGGGAGCTGTTTTTT
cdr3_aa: CASRIYKNTGELFF

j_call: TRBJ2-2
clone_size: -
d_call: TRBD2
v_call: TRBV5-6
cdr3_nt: TGTGCCAGCAGCTTCAGCGGGAGGAGGGACACCGGGGAGCTGTTTTTT
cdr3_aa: CASSFSGRRDTGELFF

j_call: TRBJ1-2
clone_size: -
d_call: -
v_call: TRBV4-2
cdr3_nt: TGTGCCAGCAGCCAAGACCCCAGGGGCGGGTATGGCTACACCTTC
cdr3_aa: CASSQDPRGGYGYTF

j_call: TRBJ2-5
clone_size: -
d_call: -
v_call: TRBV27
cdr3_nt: TGTGCCAGCAGTTTAAGACTGCGCCAAGAGACCCAGTACTTC
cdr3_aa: CASSLRLRQETQYF

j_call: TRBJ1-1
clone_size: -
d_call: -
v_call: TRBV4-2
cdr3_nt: TGTGCCAGCAGCCAAGATGAGGCCAGAGAAGCTTTCTTT
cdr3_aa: CASSQDEAREAFF

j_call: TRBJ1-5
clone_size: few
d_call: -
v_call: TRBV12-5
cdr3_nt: TGTGCTAGTGGTTTGGAGGCGGGGTCGGCCCAGCATTTT
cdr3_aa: CASGLEAGSAQHF

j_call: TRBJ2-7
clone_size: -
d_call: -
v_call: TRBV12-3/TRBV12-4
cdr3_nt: TGTGCCAGCAGTTTAGGGTCCACCTACGAGCAGTACTTC
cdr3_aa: CASSLGSTYEQYF

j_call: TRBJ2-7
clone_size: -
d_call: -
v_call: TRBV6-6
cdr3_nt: TGTGCCGTGGGGGGCCTAAACTCCTACGAGCAGTACTTC
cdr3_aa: CAVGGLNSYEQYF

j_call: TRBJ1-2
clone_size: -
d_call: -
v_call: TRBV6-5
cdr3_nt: TGTGCCAGCAGGCCAAACTATGGCTACACCTTC
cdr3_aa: CASRPNYGYTF

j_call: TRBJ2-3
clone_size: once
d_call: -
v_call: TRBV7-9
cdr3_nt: TGTGCCAGCAGCTTATCGGGGGCCGGAGATACGCAGTATTTT
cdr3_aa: CASSLSGAGDTQYF

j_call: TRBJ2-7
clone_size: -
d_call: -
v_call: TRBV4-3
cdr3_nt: TGCGCCAGCAGCCAAGCCCCACACCACGGTTCCTACGAGCAGTACTTC
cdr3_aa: CASSQAPHHGSYEQYF

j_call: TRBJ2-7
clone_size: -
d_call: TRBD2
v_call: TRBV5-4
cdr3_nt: TGTGCCAGCAGCTCAAAGCGGGAGGGAACCCACGAGCAGTACTTC
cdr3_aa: CASSSKREGTHEQYF

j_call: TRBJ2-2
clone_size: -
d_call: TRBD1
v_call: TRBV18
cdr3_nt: TGTGCCAGCTCACCGCCCGGGACAGGGTCCGGCGAGGAGCTGTTTTTT
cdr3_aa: CASSPPGTGSGEELFF

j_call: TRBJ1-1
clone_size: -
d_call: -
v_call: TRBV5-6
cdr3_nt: TGTGCCAGCAGCAGCGGACCGAACACTGAAGCTTTCTTT
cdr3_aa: CASSSGPNTEAFF